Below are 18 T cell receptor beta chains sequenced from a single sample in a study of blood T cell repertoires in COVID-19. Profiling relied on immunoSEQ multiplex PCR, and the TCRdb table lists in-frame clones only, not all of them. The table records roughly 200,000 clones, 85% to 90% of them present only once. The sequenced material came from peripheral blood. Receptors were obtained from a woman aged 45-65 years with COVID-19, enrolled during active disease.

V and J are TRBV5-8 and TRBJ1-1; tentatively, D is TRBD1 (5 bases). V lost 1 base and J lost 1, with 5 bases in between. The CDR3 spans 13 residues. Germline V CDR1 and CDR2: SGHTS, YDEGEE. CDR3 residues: CASSLRGNTEAFF. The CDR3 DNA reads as TGTGCCAGCAGCTTGAGGGGGAACACTGAAGCTTTCTTT.

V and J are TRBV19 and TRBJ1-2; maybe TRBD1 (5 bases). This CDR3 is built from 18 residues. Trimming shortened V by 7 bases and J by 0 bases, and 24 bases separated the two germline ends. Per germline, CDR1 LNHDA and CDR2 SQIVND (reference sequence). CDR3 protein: CASTSGEQVQSSNYGYTF. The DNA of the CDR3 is TGTGCCAGTACTAGCGGGGAACAGGTGCAATCCTCTAACTATGGCTACACCTTC.

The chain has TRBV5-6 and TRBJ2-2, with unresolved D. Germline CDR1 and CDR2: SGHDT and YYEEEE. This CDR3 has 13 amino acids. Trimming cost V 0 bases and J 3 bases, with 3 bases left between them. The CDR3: CASSLAYTGELFF. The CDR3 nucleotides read TGTGCCAGCAGCTTGGCTTACACCGGGGAGCTGTTTTTT.

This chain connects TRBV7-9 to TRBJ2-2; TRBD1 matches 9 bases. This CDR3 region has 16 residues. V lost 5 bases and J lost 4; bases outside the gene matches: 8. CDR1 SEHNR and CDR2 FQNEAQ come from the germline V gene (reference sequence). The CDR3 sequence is CASSPTGQGPTGELFF. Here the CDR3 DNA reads TGTGCCAGCAGCCCGACGGGACAGGGCCCCACCGGGGAGCTGTTTTTT.

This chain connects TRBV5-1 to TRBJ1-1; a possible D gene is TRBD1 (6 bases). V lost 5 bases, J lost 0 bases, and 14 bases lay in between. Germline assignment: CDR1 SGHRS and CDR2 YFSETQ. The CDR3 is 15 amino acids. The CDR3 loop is CASRQGRGLNTEAFF. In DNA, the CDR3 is TGCGCCAGCAGGCAAGGCAGGGGCTTGAACACTGAAGCTTTCTTT.

CDR3 sequence (DNA): TGTGCCAGCAGTTCCTATGGACTTACAACAGATACGCAGTATTTT. Residues: CASSSYGLTTDTQYF. The V gene is TRBV6-5, the J gene TRBJ2-3, with D perhaps matching TRBD2 (5 bases). V lost 4 bases to trimming and J lost 3 bases, with 14 bases between them. The germline gives CDR1 MNHEY, CDR2 SVGAGI. The CDR3 loop spans 15 amino acids.

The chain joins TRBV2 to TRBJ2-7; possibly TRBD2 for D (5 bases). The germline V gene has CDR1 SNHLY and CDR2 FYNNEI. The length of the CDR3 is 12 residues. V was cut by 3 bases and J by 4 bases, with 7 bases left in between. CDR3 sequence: CASSEGVYEQYV. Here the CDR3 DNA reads TGTGCCAGCAGTGAGGGAGTTTACGAGCAGTACGTC.

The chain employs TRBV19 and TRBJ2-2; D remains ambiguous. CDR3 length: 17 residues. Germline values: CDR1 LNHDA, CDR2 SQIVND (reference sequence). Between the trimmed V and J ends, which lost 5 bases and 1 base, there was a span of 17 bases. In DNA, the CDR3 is TGTGCCAGTAGTCCCCTCTACCGCAGGATGAACACCGGGGAGCTGTTTTTT. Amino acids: CASSPLYRRMNTGELFF. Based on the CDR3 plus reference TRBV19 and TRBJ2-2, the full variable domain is DGGITQSPKYLFRKEGQNVTLSCEQNLNHDAMYWYRQDPGQGLRLIYYSQIVNDFQKGDIAEGYSVSREKKESFPLTVTSAQKNPTAFYLCASSPLYRRMNTGELFFGEGSRLTVL.

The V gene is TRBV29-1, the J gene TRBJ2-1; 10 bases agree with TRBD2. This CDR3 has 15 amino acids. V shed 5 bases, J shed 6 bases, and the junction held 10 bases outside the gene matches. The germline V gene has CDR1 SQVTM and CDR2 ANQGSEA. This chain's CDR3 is CSVKVERGGSNEQFF. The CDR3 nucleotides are TGCAGCGTTAAAGTCGAGCGGGGGGGCTCCAATGAGCAGTTCTTC.

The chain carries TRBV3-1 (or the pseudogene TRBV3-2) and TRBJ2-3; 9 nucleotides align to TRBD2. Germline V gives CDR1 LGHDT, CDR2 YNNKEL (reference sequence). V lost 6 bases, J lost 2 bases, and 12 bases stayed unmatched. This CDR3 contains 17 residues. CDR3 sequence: CASSQRGLAGSTDTQYF. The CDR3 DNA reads TGTGCCAGCAGTCAGCGCGGCCTAGCGGGATCCACAGATACGCAGTATTTT.

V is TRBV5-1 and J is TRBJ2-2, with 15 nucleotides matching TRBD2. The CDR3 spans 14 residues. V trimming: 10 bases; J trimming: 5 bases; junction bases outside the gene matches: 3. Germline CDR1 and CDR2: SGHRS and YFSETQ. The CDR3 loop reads CACGTSGGTGELFF. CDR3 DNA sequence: TGCGCCTGCGGGACTAGCGGGGGGACCGGGGAGCTGTTTTTT. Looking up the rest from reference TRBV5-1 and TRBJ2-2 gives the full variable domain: KAGVTQTPRYLIKTRGQQVTLSCSPISGHRSVSWYQQTPGQGLQFLFEYFSETQRNKGNFPGRFSGRQFSNSRSEMNVSTLELGDSALYLCACGTSGGTGELFFGEGSRLTVL.

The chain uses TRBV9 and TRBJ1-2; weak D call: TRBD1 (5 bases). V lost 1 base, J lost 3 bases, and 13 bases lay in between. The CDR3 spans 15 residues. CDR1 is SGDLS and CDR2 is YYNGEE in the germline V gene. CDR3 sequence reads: CASSVSHLGDYGYTF. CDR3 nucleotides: TGTGCCAGCAGCGTAAGTCACTTAGGGGACTATGGCTACACCTTC.

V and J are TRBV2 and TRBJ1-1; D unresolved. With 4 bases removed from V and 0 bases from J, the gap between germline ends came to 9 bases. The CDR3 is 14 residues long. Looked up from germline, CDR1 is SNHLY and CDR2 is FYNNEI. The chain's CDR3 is CASSVGGMNTEAFF. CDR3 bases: TGTGCCAGCAGTGTGGGAGGGATGAACACTGAAGCTTTCTTT.

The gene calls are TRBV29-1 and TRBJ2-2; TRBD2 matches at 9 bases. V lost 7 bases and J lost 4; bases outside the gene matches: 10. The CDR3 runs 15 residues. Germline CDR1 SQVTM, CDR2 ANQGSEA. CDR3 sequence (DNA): TGCAGCGGGGGGCCGGGACTAGCAGGCACCGGGGAGCTGTTTTTT. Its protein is CSGGPGLAGTGELFF.

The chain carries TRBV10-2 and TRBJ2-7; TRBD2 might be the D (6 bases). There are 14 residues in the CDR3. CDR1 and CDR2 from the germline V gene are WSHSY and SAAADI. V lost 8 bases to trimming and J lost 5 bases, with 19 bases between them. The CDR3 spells CASRRGGEADEQYF. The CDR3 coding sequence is TGCGCCAGCCGCCGTGGAGGGGAGGCTGACGAGCAGTACTTC.

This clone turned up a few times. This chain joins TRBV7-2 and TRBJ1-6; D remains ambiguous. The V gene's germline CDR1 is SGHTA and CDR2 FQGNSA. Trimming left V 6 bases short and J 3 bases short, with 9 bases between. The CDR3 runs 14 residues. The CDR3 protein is CASSLTSYNSPLHF. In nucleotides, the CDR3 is TGTGCCAGCAGTCTTACTAGCTATAATTCACCCCTCCACTTT.

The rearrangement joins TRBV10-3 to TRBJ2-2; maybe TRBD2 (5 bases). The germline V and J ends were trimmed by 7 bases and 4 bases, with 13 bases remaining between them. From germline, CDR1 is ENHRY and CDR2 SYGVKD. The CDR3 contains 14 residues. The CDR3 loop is CAIMKASTTGELFF. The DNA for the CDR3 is TGTGCCATCATGAAGGCTAGCACCACCGGGGAGCTGTTTTTT.

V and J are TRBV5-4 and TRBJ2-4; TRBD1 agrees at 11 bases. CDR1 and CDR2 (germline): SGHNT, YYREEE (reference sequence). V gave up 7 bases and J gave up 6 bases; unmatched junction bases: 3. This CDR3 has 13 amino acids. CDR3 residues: CASGGQGVNIQYF. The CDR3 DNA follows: TGTGCCAGCGGGGGACAGGGGGTAAACATTCAGTACTTC. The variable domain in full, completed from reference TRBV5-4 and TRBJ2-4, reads ETGVTQSPTHLIKTRGQQVTLRCSSQSGHNTVSWYQQALGQGPQFIFQYYREEENGRGNFPPRFSGLQFPNYSSELNVNALELDDSALYLCASGGQGVNIQYFGAGTRLSVL.